This section outlines one T cell receptor beta chain sequence together with its context. Its antigen specificity is not known. Base qualities are not recorded, but no much larger clone differs from it by a single base. The sample's time point label, decoded: newly diagnosed GD, antithyroid drugs for less than 3 months. For both TCR sequencing and RNA sequencing, RNA was extracted from PBMCs in TRIzol. Graves' disease was diagnosed according to American Thyroid Association guidelines. Patients were recruited from an endocrinology department in Xi'an, China. Each patient gave approximately 9 milliliters of peripheral blood, collected in an EDTA anticoagulant tube. Ficoll Paque Plus density gradient separation was used to isolate PBMCs, and no further T cell sorting was performed. An Agilent 2100 Bioanalyzer and agarose gel were used to check RNA quality, while a NanoDrop 2000 measured RNA concentration.

The data derive from a study of regulatory T cells in long-lasting Graves disease (dated by TCRdb to the early 2020s). Study-wide context: Newly diagnosed Graves' disease patients had taken antithyroid drugs for less than 3 months. Patients with persistent Graves' disease were compared with patients with newly diagnosed Graves' disease using TCR sequencing and RNA sequencing of peripheral blood. A total of around 35 samples were covered by TCR sequencing, comprising around 13 persistent and 20 or so newly diagnosed Graves' disease patients. The study was registered as a clinical trial and conducted in China. What the authors observed across the whole study: Persistent patients shared more public clonotypes among themselves (around 3,000) than newly diagnosed patients did (approximately 870). As a limitation, the authors acknowledged that the small sample size may reduce accuracy. The study examined only peripheral blood because the primary lesion, thyroid tissue, could not be accessed. Compared with newly diagnosed patients, patients with persistent Graves' disease had lower TCR Shannon entropy and fewer highly expanded clones, which suggests clonal expansion. Persistent disease showed preferential use of TRBV28, TRBJ1-2 and TRBJ2-5, whereas newly diagnosed disease favored TRBV20-1 and TRBJ2-1. Sequencing and analysis were limited to the TCR beta chain.

V loses 1 base of germline sequence and J loses 8 bases, and the interval between the two ends is 14 bases. The CDR3 holds 14 amino acids from the cysteine to the phenylalanine. Just CDR3 DNA is preserved here, 42 bases in frame from base 1. The CDR1 and CDR2 encoded by the germline V gene are LGHNA and YNFKEQ. Receptor libraries were prepared by multiplex PCR. Data came from an Illumina HiSeq 4000. CDR3 regions were amplified by Arm-PCR with iRepertoire HTBI primers to construct TCR beta libraries. Gel purification was performed on PCR products prior to sequencing. As for the original processing: Gene usage analysis of CDR3 amino acid clonotypes used the 62 TRBV and fewer than 15 TRBJ segments found across samples. Filtered high-quality paired reads were merged into contigs using COPE and FqMerger. BLAST was used to align contigs to the IMGT TRBV, TRBD and TRBJ reference genes, and CDR3 was defined following IMGT. Any clonotype with a frequency above 0.1% was counted as a highly expanded clone. Shannon entropy served as the measure of repertoire diversity, while the Gini coefficient captured V-J evenness. A clonotype found in more than one individual was treated as public. Through fastp at Q25 and MiXCR, TCRdb rebuilt clones from the public reads, retaining in-frame beta chains. Identical CDR3 proteins give one entry, which carries the most common genes and DNA. None of the V and J calls come from the authors' own analysis; TCRdb made them. This sample has hundreds of thousands of distinct CDR3 sequences in its table, and around 15% of those were observed once. Clones ranked in the top ten supply approximately 25% of the sample.

These data were likewise used in another study, on T cells in Graves' hyperthyroidism and ophthalmopathy. As noted in the second study: Stable Graves' hyperthyroidism was defined as the absence of progression to ophthalmopathy over 18 months of follow-up. Hyperthyroidism patients were aged 18 to 65 years and newly diagnosed, with disease duration of less than 2 months. Any patient with an uncontrolled infection, another autoimmune disease, pregnancy or lactation was excluded. Diagnoses were established on the basis of clinical symptoms, serum thyroxine and TRAb, thyroid ultrasound, and orbital computed tomography. The first round of RT-PCR for the TCR CDR3 was performed with the HTBI primer set and the Qiagen OneStep RT-PCR kit. Most expanded thyroid clonotypes (frequency above 0.001) were also detected in blood, a finding suggesting that blood repertoires may reflect thyroid immune responses. In cross-validation, a model built on a 13 V-J signature told ophthalmopathy apart from stable hyperthyroidism with just under 90% sensitivity and approximately 81% specificity, and in testing the same model reached 80%/75%. During validation, the model predicted progression to ophthalmopathy a median of around 7 months ahead of onset, with more than 60% sensitivity and less than 85% specificity. A discovery cohort of around 100 patients, 43 with Graves' ophthalmopathy and over 55 with stable Graves' hyperthyroidism, was used to find distinguishing TCR V-J signatures. Prospective prediction of ophthalmopathy was tested in an independent validation cohort consisting of 18 hyperthyroidism patients and approximately 16 patients who later progressed to ophthalmopathy. The 100 or so discovery patients were divided at random into training and test sets in a 7:3 ratio. In about 6 Graves' hyperthyroidism patients, the study also compared T-cell repertoires from thyroid tissue with T-cell repertoires from blood. After blood sampling, hyperthyroidism patients were treated with methimazole at a starting dose of 30 mg daily, and ophthalmopathy patients were treated with high-dose intravenous methylprednisolone. A second multiplex PCR round built the libraries, followed by size selection and purification. The libraries were sequenced on an Illumina HiSeq2000 using paired-end 100 bp reads. SOAPnuke was used to process the raw data, with reads discarded if the reads contained adapters or uncalled bases, had a mean Phred below 15, or lacked an exact constant-primer or identifier match. High-quality paired reads were merged with COPE v1.2.5, and unique nucleotide sequences were defined as clonotypes. Clonotypes were aligned to IMGT TRBV, TRBD and TRBJ reference segments using MiTCR v1.1. Only V-J combinations with frequency above 0.0001, covering about 99% of repertoires, were analysed. The TCS score was defined as the ratio of F50 (clonal expansion) to E x V (chaos), calculated using BLOSUM62-based TCRdist between CDR3 peptides within each V-J. Welch's t-statistics and random forest reduced around 520 V-J features to roughly 13, which were used in a naive Bayes classifier (R e1071). No statistical method was used to fix the sample size in advance, and group allocation was not hidden from the investigators. TCR Vbeta CDR3 sequencing of fewer than 150 peripheral blood samples (over 40 ophthalmopathy, around 80 hyperthyroidism and approximately 17 progressor patients) is reported in the paper.

The chain links TRBV4-2 with TRBJ1-2; TRBD1 could be the D gene, as 6 bases match. The clonotype was recovered from a woman aged 40-65 years with Graves disease. Donor details come from another sample of the same person, matched by shared clones. Source: peripheral blood mononuclear cells (PBMCs), taken at new diagnosis, from a patient treated with antithyroid drugs. The DNA sequence is TGTGCCAGCAGCCAAGTTATGGCAGGGGAGGGCTACACCTTC. It specifies CASSQVMAGEGYTF.